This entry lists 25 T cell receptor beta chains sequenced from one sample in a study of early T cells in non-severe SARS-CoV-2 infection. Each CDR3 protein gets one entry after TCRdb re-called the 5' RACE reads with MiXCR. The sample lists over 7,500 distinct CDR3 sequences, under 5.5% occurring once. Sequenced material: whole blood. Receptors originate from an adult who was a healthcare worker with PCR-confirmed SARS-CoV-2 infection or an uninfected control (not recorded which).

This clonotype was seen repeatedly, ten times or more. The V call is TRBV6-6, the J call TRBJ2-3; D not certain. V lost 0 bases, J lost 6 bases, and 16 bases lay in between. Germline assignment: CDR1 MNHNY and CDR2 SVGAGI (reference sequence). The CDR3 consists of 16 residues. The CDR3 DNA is TGTGCCAGCAGTTACTCGAATACTCGCTTGCGGGATACGCAGTATTTT. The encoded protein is CASSYSNTRLRDTQYF.

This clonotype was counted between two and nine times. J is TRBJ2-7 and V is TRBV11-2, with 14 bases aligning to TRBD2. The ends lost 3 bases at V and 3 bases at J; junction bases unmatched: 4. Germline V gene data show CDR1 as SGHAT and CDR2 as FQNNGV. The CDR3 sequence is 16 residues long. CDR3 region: CASSFTGLAGVYEQYV. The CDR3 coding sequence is TGTGCCAGCAGCTTCACGGGACTAGCGGGAGTCTACGAGCAGTACGTC.

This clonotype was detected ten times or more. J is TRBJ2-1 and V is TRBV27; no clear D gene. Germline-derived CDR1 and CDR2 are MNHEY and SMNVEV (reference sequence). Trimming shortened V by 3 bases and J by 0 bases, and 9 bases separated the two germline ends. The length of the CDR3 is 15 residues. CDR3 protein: CASSFLGSSYNEQFF. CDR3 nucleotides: TGTGCCAGCAGTTTTTTGGGTTCCTCCTACAATGAGCAGTTCTTC.

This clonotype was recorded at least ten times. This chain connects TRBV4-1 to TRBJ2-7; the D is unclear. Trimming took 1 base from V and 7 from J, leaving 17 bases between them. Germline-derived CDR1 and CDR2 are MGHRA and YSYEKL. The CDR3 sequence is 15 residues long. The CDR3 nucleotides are TGCGCCAGCAGCCAAGGGTCCAGTGGGGTTAGGGAGCAGTACTTC. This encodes CASSQGSSGVREQYF.

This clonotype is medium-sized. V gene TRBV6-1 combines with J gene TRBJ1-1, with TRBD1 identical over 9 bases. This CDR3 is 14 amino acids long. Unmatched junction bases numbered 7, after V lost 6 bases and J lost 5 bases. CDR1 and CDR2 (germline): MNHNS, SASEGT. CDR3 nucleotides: TGTGCCAGCAGCTCAGACAGGGGGTGGACTGAAGCTTTCTTT. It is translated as CASSSDRGWTEAFF.

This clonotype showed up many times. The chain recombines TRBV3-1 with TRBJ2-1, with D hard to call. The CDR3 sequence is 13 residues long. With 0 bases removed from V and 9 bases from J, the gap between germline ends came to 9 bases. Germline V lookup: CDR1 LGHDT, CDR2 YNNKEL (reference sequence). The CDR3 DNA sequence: TGTGCCAGCAGCCAAGATGTAGAGGCTGAGCAGTTCTTC. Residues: CASSQDVEAEQFF.

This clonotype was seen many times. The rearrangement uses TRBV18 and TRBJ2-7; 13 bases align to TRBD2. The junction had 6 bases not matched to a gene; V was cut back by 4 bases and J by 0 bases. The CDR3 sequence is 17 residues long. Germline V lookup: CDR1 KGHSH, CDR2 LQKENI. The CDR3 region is CASSLTSGRLNSYEQYF. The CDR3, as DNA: TGTGCCAGCTCACTGACTAGCGGGAGGCTAAACTCCTACGAGCAGTACTTC.

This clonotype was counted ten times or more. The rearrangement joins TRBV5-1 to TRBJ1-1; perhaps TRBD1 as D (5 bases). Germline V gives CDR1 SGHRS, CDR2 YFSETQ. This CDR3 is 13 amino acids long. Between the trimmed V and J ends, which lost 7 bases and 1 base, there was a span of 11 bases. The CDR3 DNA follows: TGCGCCAGCCGGGGCTTATCGAACACTGAAGCTTTCTTT. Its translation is CASRGLSNTEAFF. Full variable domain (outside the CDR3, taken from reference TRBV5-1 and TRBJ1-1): KAGVTQTPRYLIKTRGQQVTLSCSPISGHRSVSWYQQTPGQGLQFLFEYFSETQRNKGNFPGRFSGRQFSNSRSEMNVSTLELGDSALYLCASRGLSNTEAFFGQGTRLTVV.

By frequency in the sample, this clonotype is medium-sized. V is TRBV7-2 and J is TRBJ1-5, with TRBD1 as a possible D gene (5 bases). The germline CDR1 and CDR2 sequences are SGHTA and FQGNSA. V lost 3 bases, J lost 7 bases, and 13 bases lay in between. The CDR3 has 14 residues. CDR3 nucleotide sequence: TGTGCCAGCAGCTTGGGACCTATGGGACAGCCCCAGCATTTT. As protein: CASSLGPMGQPQHF. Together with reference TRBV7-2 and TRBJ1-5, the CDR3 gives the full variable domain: GAGVSQSPSNKVTEKGKDVELRCDPISGHTALYWYRQSLGQGLEFLIYFQGNSAPDKSGLPSDRFSAERTGGSVSTLTIQRTQQEDSAVYLCASSLGPMGQPQHFGDGTRLSIL.

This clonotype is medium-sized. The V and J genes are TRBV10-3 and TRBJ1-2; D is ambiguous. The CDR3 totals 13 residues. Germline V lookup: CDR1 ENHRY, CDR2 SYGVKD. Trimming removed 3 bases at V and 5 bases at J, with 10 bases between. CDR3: CAISDDPDYGYTF. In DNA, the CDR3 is TGTGCCATCAGTGATGATCCAGATTATGGCTACACCTTC.

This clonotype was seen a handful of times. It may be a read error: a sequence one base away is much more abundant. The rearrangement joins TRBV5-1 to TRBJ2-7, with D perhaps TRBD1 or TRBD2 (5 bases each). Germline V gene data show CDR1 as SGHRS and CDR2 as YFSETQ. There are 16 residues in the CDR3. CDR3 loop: CASSPLTGTVYYKQYF. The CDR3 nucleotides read TGCGCCAGCAGCCCACTAACTGGGACGGTCTACTACAAGCAGTACTTC. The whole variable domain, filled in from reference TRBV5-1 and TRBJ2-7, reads KAGVTQTPRYLIKTRGQQVTLSCSPISGHRSVSWYQQTPGQGLQFLFEYFSETQRNKGNFPGRFSGRQFSNSRSEMNVSTLELGDSALYLCASSPLTGTVYYKQYFGPGTRLTVT.

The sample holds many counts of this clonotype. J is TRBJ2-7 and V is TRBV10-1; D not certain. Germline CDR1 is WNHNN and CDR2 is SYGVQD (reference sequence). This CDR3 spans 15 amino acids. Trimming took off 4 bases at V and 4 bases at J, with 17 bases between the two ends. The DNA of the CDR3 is TGCGCCAGCAGTGGTACGACGGAAAGCCAATACGAGCAGTACTTC. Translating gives CASSGTTESQYEQYF.

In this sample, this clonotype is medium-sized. The CDR3 nucleotides are TGTGCCAGCAGTTTTTACAGGGAGGCCTACGAGCAGTACTTC. Protein sequence: CASSFYREAYEQYF. The rearrangement links TRBV27 to TRBJ2-7; D may be TRBD1 or TRBD2 (6 bases each). Germline CDR1 is MNHEY and CDR2 is SMNVEV (reference sequence). V dropped 3 bases and J dropped 2 bases, with 11 bases sitting between them. The CDR3 consists of 14 residues.

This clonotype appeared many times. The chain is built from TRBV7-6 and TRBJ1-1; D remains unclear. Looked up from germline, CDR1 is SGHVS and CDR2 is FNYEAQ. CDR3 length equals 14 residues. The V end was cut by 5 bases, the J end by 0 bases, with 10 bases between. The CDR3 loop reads CASSRIIVNTEAFF. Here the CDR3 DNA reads TGTGCCAGCAGCCGTATTATAGTGAACACTGAAGCTTTCTTT.

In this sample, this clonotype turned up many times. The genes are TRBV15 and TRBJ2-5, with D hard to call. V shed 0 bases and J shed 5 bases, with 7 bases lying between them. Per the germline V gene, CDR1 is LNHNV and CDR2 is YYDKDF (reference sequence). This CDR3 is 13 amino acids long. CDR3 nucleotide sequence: TGTGCCACCAGCAGAGATCGTTTGGAGACCCAGTACTTC. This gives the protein CATSRDRLETQYF.

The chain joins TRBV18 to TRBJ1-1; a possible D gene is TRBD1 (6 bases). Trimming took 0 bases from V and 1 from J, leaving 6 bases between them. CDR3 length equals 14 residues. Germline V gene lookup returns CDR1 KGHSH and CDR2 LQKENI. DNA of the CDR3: TGTGCCAGCTCACCACCGACAGGGAACACTGAAGCTTTCTTT. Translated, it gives CASSPPTGNTEAFF. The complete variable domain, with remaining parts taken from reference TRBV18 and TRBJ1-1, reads NAGVMQNPRHLVRRRGQEARLRCSPMKGHSHVYWYRQLPEEGLKFMVYLQKENIIDESGMPKERFSAEFPKEGPSILRIQQVVRGDSAAYFCASSPPTGNTEAFFGQGTRLTVV.

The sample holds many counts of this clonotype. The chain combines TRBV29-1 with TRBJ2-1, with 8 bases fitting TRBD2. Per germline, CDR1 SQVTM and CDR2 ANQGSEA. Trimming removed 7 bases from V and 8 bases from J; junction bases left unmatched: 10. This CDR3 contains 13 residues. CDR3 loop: CSAEGSGDHEQFF. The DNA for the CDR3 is TGCAGCGCCGAGGGTAGCGGGGACCATGAGCAGTTCTTC.

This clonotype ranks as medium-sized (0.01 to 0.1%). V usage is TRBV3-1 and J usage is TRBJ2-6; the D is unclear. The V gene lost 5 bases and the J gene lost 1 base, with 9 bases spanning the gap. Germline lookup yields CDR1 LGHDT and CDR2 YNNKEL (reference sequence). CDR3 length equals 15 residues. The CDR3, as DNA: TGTGCCAGCAGCAGTGCACCTTCTGGGGCCAACGTCCTGACTTTC. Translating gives CASSSAPSGANVLTF. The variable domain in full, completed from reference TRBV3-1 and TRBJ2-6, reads DTAVSQTPKYLVTQMGNDKSIKCEQNLGHDTMYWYKQDSKKFLKIMFSYNNKELIINETVPNRFSPKSPDKAHLNLHINSLELGDSAVYFCASSSAPSGANVLTFGAGSRLTVL.

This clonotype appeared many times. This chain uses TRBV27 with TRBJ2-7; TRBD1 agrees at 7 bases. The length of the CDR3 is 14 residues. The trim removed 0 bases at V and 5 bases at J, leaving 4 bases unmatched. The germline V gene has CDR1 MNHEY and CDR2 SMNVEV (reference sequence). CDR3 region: CASSLSDRYHEQYF. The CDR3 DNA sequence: TGTGCCAGCAGTTTATCGGACAGGTACCACGAGCAGTACTTC.

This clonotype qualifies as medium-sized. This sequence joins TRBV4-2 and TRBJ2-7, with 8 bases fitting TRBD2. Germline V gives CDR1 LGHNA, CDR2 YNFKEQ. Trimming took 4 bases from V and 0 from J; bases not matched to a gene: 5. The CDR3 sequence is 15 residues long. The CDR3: CASSLSGTSSYEQYF. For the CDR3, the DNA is TGTGCCAGCAGCCTTAGCGGGACTAGCTCCTACGAGCAGTACTTC.

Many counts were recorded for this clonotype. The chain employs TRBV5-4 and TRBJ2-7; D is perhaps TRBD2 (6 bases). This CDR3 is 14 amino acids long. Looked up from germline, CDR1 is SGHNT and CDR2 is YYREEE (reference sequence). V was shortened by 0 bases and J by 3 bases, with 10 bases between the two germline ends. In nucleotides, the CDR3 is TGTGCCAGCAGCTTGGGCGGGGACCTCTACGAGCAGTACTTC. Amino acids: CASSLGGDLYEQYF.

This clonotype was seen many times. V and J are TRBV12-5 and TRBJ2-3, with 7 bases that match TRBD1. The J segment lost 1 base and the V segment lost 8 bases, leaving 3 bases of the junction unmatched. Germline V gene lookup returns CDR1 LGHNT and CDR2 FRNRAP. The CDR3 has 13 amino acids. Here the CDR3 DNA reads TGTGCTAGTCCTGGACAGGGCACAGATACGCAGTATTTT. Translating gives CASPGQGTDTQYF.

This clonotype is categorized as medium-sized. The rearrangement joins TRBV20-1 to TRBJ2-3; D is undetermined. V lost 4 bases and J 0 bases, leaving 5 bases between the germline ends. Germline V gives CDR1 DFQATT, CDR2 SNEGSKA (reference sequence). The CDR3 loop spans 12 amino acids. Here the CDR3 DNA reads TGCAGTGCTACTGAGAGCACAGATACGCAGTATTTT. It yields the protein CSATESTDTQYF.

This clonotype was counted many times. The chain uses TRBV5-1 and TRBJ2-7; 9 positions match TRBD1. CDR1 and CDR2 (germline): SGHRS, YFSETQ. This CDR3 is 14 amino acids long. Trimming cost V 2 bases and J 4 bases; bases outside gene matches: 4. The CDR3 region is CASSFRTGDYEQYF. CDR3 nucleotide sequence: TGCGCCAGCAGCTTTAGGACAGGGGATTACGAGCAGTACTTC.

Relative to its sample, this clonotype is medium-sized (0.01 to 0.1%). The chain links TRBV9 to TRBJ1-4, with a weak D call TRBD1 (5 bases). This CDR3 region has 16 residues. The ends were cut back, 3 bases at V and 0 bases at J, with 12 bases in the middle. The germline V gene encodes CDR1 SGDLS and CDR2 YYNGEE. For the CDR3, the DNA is TGTGCCAGCAGCGAAAGTACAGGCTCAACTAATGAAAAACTGTTTTTT. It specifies CASSESTGSTNEKLFF.